This T cell receptor (beta chain) was identified in a study of shared clonotypes between healthy human individuals. Findings and caveats of the study: Only a few donors were included, so the genetic and exposure-history diversity represented was limited. Blood alone was sampled, and tissue repertoires likely differ.

Only CD45RO-negative cells positively selected for CCR7 counted as naive CD8 cells, so terminally differentiated effector memory CD45RA+ cells were excluded. Germline values: CDR1 MNHEY, CDR2 SVGAGI. The CDR3 sequence is 16 residues long. V lost 0 bases, J lost 8 bases, and 17 bases lay in between. On this clone itself: Antigen: not known.

Source study methods: Junction-only sequences produced by ImmunoSEQ had no quality scores, so filtering differed. Sequencing was performed with immunoSEQ multiplex PCR; in TCRdb, only in-frame clones are kept and a portion is missing. The V and J calls and clone size are taken from that table; D and trimming were inferred from the DNA. Of roughly 890,000 clones in the sample, more than 85% were seen once. Specimen: naive CD8+ T cells sorted from blood. This sequence joins TRBV6-5 and TRBJ2-1; tentatively, D is TRBD2 (6 bases). The receptor was isolated from a man aged 25-40 years in good health. The CDR3 DNA is TGTGCCAGCAGTTACTCCCTTGGGGACGGAGGGCATGAGCAGTTCTTC. Protein product: CASSYSLGDGGHEQFF.